The rows below give T cell receptor beta chains drawn from one sample of a study of T cell repertoires in cytomegalovirus infection. MiXCR, run by TCRdb on the reads, gives a single entry per CDR3 protein. The table lists approximately 50,000 distinct CDR3 sequences, around 20% of them singletons. These receptors have no identified antigens. Sequencing was performed on CD8+ T cells from cultured PBMCs, taken from culture after CMV antigen stimulation. The receptors were gathered from a human donor in good health (CMV status not recorded). Some clones in this sample may be carry-over from other donors' samples. Both conserved end residues are part of each CDR3. The D gene is left open where the match is weak.

D: TRBD1; V: TRBV4-3; J: TRBJ1-2; CDR3: CASSQEWTGGTGGYTF
D: -; V: TRBV7-9; J: TRBJ1-1; CDR3: CASSLGGAEAFF
D: -; V: TRBV7-9; J: TRBJ1-1; CDR3: CASGPPQGRTLKAFF
D: -; V: TRBV18; J: TRBJ2-6; CDR3: CASSPPGPNSGANVLTF
D: TRBD2; V: TRBV5-1; J: TRBJ2-1; CDR3: CASSLRREGLRNEQFF
D: -; V: TRBV6-2/TRBV6-3; J: TRBJ2-7; CDR3: CASSFRAYEQYF
D: TRBD1; V: TRBV19; J: TRBJ2-7; CDR3: CASSGMRDRGPYEQYF
D: TRBD1; V: TRBV27; J: TRBJ1-2; CDR3: CASSSLRTGSSPNYGYTF
D: -; V: TRBV27; J: TRBJ1-1; CDR3: CASSLARGGTEAFF
D: -; V: TRBV7-8; J: TRBJ1-1; CDR3: CASSDRVNTEAFF
D: TRBD2; V: TRBV12-3/TRBV12-4; J: TRBJ2-5; CDR3: CASSPSSGRETQYF
D: -; V: TRBV4-1; J: TRBJ2-7; CDR3: CASSSLRGYEQYF
D: -; V: TRBV6-1; J: TRBJ2-1; CDR3: CASSEAKGVDEQFF
D: TRBD2; V: TRBV7-2; J: TRBJ2-5; CDR3: CASSTSSGFQETQYF
D: TRBD2; V: TRBV20-1; J: TRBJ2-1; CDR3: CSARGGTGGSAYNEQFF
D: TRBD1; V: TRBV7-9; J: TRBJ2-7; CDR3: CASSFPGTAYEQYF
D: -; V: TRBV4-3; J: TRBJ2-7; CDR3: CASSHDRFYEQYF
D: TRBD2; V: TRBV7-9; J: TRBJ2-7; CDR3: CASSRLAGPSSYEQYF
D: -; V: TRBV29-1; J: TRBJ2-7; CDR3: CSVELGTSSYEQYF
D: -; V: TRBV4-1; J: TRBJ2-5; CDR3: CASSLDRETQYF
D: -; V: TRBV28; J: TRBJ1-1; CDR3: CASSHPAGVNTEAFF
D: -; V: TRBV11-1; J: TRBJ2-7; CDR3: CASSLLWTYEQYF
D: -; V: TRBV11-3; J: TRBJ2-3; CDR3: CASSLRSPSSTDTQYF
D: TRBD2; V: TRBV29-1; J: TRBJ2-1; CDR3: CSVEGEVGSGSNEQFF
D: -; V: TRBV11-2; J: TRBJ1-1; CDR3: CASYSTGNTEAFF
D: -; V: TRBV7-2; J: TRBJ2-3; CDR3: CASSLGDIPTDTQYF
D: -; V: TRBV4-3; J: TRBJ1-1; CDR3: CASSQDIGGWTEAFF
D: -; V: TRBV9; J: TRBJ2-7; CDR3: CASSLGAAAYEQYF
D: -; V: TRBV7-2; J: TRBJ2-3; CDR3: CASSLEGLGDTQYF
D: TRBD2; V: TRBV20-1; J: TRBJ2-1; CDR3: CSADSRTRRVDEQFF
D: -; V: TRBV6-6; J: TRBJ1-2; CDR3: CASSYDFDGYTF
D: -; V: TRBV12-3/TRBV12-4; J: TRBJ2-1; CDR3: CASSLSGEQFF
D: -; V: TRBV7-3; J: TRBJ1-1; CDR3: CASSTTGGEAFF
D: -; V: TRBV6-2/TRBV6-3; J: TRBJ2-7; CDR3: CASSYDGAGRNYEQYF
D: TRBD1; V: TRBV5-5; J: TRBJ1-2; CDR3: CASSLVPGQGVYGYTF
D: -; V: TRBV27; J: TRBJ2-1; CDR3: CASSLSLEMNYNEQFF
D: TRBD1; V: TRBV9; J: TRBJ2-1; CDR3: CASGTTGGEQFF
D: -; V: TRBV19; J: TRBJ2-1; CDR3: CASSIRVWGNNYNEQFF
D: -; V: TRBV13; J: TRBJ1-2; CDR3: CASSSGRGGDGYTF
D: -; V: TRBV6-6; J: TRBJ2-7; CDR3: CASTPGGASPEQYF
D: TRBD1; V: TRBV24-1; J: TRBJ2-2; CDR3: CATSGTGNTGELFF
D: TRBD1; V: TRBV7-8; J: TRBJ2-7; CDR3: CASSYRGSSYEQYF
D: -; V: TRBV6-5; J: TRBJ2-3; CDR3: CASSYDREVDTQYF
D: -; V: TRBV27; J: TRBJ2-3; CDR3: CASSFLGGSGTDTQYF
D: TRBD1; V: TRBV12-5; J: TRBJ2-7; CDR3: CASGLAGGLQGAYEQYF
D: TRBD2; V: TRBV7-2; J: TRBJ2-7; CDR3: CASSLEAGVDEQYF
D: TRBD2; V: TRBV2; J: TRBJ2-1; CDR3: CASSDGGRARNEQFF
D: -; V: TRBV7-9; J: TRBJ2-7; CDR3: CASSLGGLGRGYEQYF
D: TRBD2; V: TRBV5-1; J: TRBJ2-1; CDR3: CANSISGSLNEQFF
D: TRBD2; V: TRBV7-3; J: TRBJ2-2; CDR3: CASSSRGGRTGELFF
D: -; V: TRBV7-6; J: TRBJ2-7; CDR3: CASSLGGQTYEQYF
D: -; V: TRBV7-2; J: TRBJ1-2; CDR3: CASSSTANYGYTF
D: TRBD1; V: TRBV12-3/TRBV12-4; J: TRBJ2-3; CDR3: CASSFLDRGDTQYF
D: -; V: TRBV4-1; J: TRBJ1-1; CDR3: CASSQAGRQGSEAFF
D: TRBD2; V: TRBV7-6; J: TRBJ2-2; CDR3: CASSVGLGGIGELFF